This T cell receptor (beta chain) was found in a study of identical twins. Study-wide points: Out-of-frame beta chain sequences displayed weaker excess sharing between twins.

J was trimmed by 5 bases and V by 4 bases; bases with no gene match: 1. The CDR3 has 13 residues. From germline, CDR1 is SEHNR and CDR2 FQNEAQ (reference sequence). TCRdb re-called the 5' RACE reads through MiXCR, storing one row per CDR3 protein. This sample yields about 530,000 distinct CDR3 sequences, of which around 15% are seen a single time; roughly 0.43% belongs to the top ten. With regard to this clonotype: Its specificity is unknown.

These data were also filed under a second study, of yellow fever vaccine responses in identical twins. This second study notes: Twins reportedly had a vaccine T cell response that seemed partly convergent, partly personalized.

The sample comprised CD4+ T cells sorted from blood. This receptor was taken from a woman between 18 and 29 years old in good health. This chain links TRBV7-9 with TRBJ2-5, with 10 bases fitting TRBD2. This CDR3 reads CASSSGLAETQYF. In DNA, the CDR3 is TGTGCCAGCAGCTCGGGACTAGCGGAGACCCAGTACTTC.